What follows describes a single T cell receptor (beta chain). This sample is part of a study of blood T cell repertoires in COVID-19. Study at large: The origin of the acute and convalescent COVID-19 samples was the United States, Italy and Spain. The cDNA or gDNA used as material had been derived from T cells, B-cell-depleted T cells, or PBMCs.

Seattle cases were enrolled at active infection and followed longitudinally. The trim removed 3 bases at V and 3 bases at J, leaving 7 bases unmatched. CDR1 is KGHSH and CDR2 is LQKENI in the germline V gene. CDR3 length equals 17 residues. Authors' processing steps: Amplification of reference gene primers was used by the study to estimate nucleated cell counts. Using immunoSEQ multiplex PCR, the repertoire was profiled, and TCRdb retains in-frame clones only, with some absent. That table supplies the V and J calls and clone size; D and trimming were determined from the DNA. The table has under 200,000 clones, approximately 87% seen once.

The sequence was obtained from a woman aged 70 to 79 with COVID-19, enrolled during active disease. The V call is TRBV18, the J call TRBJ2-3, with 12 positions matching TRBD2. Sequencing was done on a sample of peripheral blood. The CDR3 coding sequence is TGTGCCAGCTCACCGTTCCCCACTAGCGGGGGGACAGATACGCAGTATTTT. It specifies CASSPFPTSGGTDTQYF.